The rows below give T cell receptor beta chains drawn from one sample of a study of blood T cell repertoires in COVID-19. Measured with immunoSEQ multiplex PCR; TCRdb has only the in-frame clones, and not every one. The repertoire holds about 210,000 clones, with roughly 82% as singletons. Input material: peripheral blood. The source of these receptors is a woman aged 40 to 50 with acute or convalescent COVID-19. The conserved cysteine and the conserved F or W are not part of the CDR3 here.

>TRBJ2-3|TRBV14
ASSQDRQGSIDTQY
>TRBJ2-3|TRBV9
ASSPGQTLHTQY
>TRBJ2-1|TRBV11-2
ASTPEGSYNEQF
>TRBJ1-4|TRBV7-8
ASSLAEGGEKLF
>TRBJ1-1|TRBV9
ASSVGGTGRTEAF
>TRBJ2-1|TRBV30
ACSQNNEQF
>TRBJ2-7|TRBV5-5
ASSLVPGDYEQY
>TRBJ2-2|TRBV27
ASSSPRGLNTGELF
>TRBJ2-6|TRBV5-5
ASSLGGTGANVLT
>TRBJ2-3|TRBV19
ASSPLVTDTQY
>TRBJ2-7|TRBV19
ASSPTTGGMGEQY
>TRBJ2-1|TRBV7-9
ASGGREAIGNEQF
>TRBJ2-5|TRBV11-3
ASSLGGSSETQY
>TRBJ2-1|TRBV5-1
ASSLGTGTATYNEQF
>TRBJ2-7|TRBV6-2/TRBV6-3
ASSIAGLFSYEQY
>TRBJ1-3|TRBV6-5
AVKGIEGNTIY
>TRBJ2-3|TRBV24-1
ATSDLGTGQNTHTDTQY
>TRBJ1-1|TRBV19
ASSISITGDEAF
>TRBJ2-1|TRBV19
ASTASGYYNEQF